One T cell receptor (beta chain) is described in this entry. This sample is drawn from a study of blood T cell repertoires in COVID-19. Method: immunoSEQ multiplex PCR; TCRdb's copy keeps in-frame clones and lacks some. The data show 250,000 or so clones, roughly 80% seen once. Deletions cut 7 bases from V and 6 bases from J, with 19 bases between. The CDR3 consists of 16 residues. Germline CDR1 is LNHDA and CDR2 is SQIVND (reference sequence). This TCR was recovered from a man in his 60s with acute or convalescent COVID-19. The V call is TRBV19, the J call TRBJ1-6; a weak D match, TRBD1 (6 bases). The sequencing input was peripheral blood. The DNA of the CDR3 is TGTGCCAGTACCCGTATGGGACAACCGCCTAATTCACCCCTCCACTTT. Its translation is CASTRMGQPPNSPLHF.